The 21 T cell receptor beta chains below were found in one sample sequenced in a study of beta chain features in type 1 diabetes. Study findings and constraints: For Type 1 diabetes patients, all four CD4+ subsets carried TCRB CDR3s that were moderately but significantly shorter.

Expressed TCRB transcripts were sequenced after all isolated RNA was converted to cDNA. Measured with immunoSEQ multiplex PCR; TCRdb has only the in-frame clones, and not every one. The table shows about 640,000 clones, with around 12% occurring only once. These receptors have no identified antigens. The specimen sequenced was naive CD4+ T cells from blood. These receptors all come from a man aged 25-45 years with type 1 diabetes.

This clone was detected a few times. The chain is built from TRBV7-2 and TRBJ1-6; D might be TRBD1 (5 bases). CDR1 and CDR2 from the germline V gene are SGHTA and FQGNSA. Between the trimmed V and J ends, which lost 0 bases and 9 bases, there was a span of 15 bases. CDR3 size: 16 residues. Here the CDR3 reads CASSLAPGGGPSPLHF. The CDR3 coding sequence is TGTGCCAGCAGCTTAGCTCCCGGGGGGGGACCTTCACCCCTCCACTTT.

This sequence joins TRBV4-3 and TRBJ2-2, with D perhaps matching TRBD2 (6 bases). Trimming pared 0 bases from V and 2 bases from J, leaving 13 bases between. CDR3 length: 17 residues. Per the germline V gene, CDR1 is LGHNA and CDR2 is YSLEER. The CDR3 DNA follows: TGCGCCAGCAGCCAAGATCTCAGGCGGGGCAACACCGGGGAGCTGTTTTTT. It codes for CASSQDLRRGNTGELFF.

This chain connects TRBV13 to TRBJ2-3, with no clear D. The length of the CDR3 is 15 residues. Germline assignment: CDR1 PRHDT and CDR2 FYEKMQ (reference sequence). Trimming removed 0 bases from V and 4 bases from J, with 11 bases in between. Here the CDR3 reads CASSLGNLAPDTQYF. Here the CDR3 DNA reads TGTGCCAGCAGCTTAGGTAATCTGGCCCCAGATACGCAGTATTTT.

This clone was detected a few times. The chain is built from TRBV10-3 and TRBJ2-5; D gene ambiguous. From germline, CDR1 is ENHRY and CDR2 SYGVKD. V was pared by 1 base and J by 3 bases, with 3 bases between. The CDR3 consists of 12 residues. In DNA form, the CDR3 reads TGTGCCATCAGTGAGTTTAAAGAGACCCAGTACTTC. This encodes CAISEFKETQYF.

This clone has just a few counts. This sequence joins TRBV7-2 and TRBJ2-3; D gene unclear. This CDR3 comprises 14 residues. Between the trimmed V and J ends, which lost 0 bases and 2 bases, there was a span of 6 bases. Germline V gene data show CDR1 as SGHTA and CDR2 as FQGNSA. The CDR3 is CASSLAHTTDTQYF. In DNA form, the CDR3 reads TGTGCCAGCAGCTTAGCGCATACCACAGATACGCAGTATTTT.

This clone was seen a handful of times. The rearrangement uses TRBV7-9 and TRBJ2-2, with D possibly matching TRBD1 (6 bases). The ends were cut back, 4 bases at V and 6 bases at J, with 12 bases in the middle. The V gene's germline CDR1 is SEHNR and CDR2 FQNEAQ (reference sequence). The CDR3 is 14 residues long. CDR3 coding DNA: TGTGCCAGCAGCTCGCAGAAGGGGGCCGGGGAGCTGTTTTTT. Its protein is CASSSQKGAGELFF.

This clone was counted between two and nine times. J is TRBJ2-1 and V is TRBV6-6, with D perhaps matching TRBD1 (6 bases). CDR1 and CDR2 (germline): MNHNY, SVGAGI (reference sequence). Between the trimmed V and J ends, which lost 6 bases and 7 bases, there was a span of 22 bases. The CDR3 length is 16 residues. The CDR3 nucleotides are TGTGCCAGCAGCCCAACCAGGGGCGGGTCCGCGAATGAGCAGTTCTTC. This codes for CASSPTRGGSANEQFF.

The gene calls are TRBV28 and TRBJ1-5; D ambiguous. Trimming shortened V by 3 bases and J by 3 bases, and 6 bases separated the two germline ends. Looked up from germline, CDR1 is MDHEN and CDR2 is SYDVKM. This CDR3 spans 13 amino acids. The CDR3 coding sequence is TGTGCCAGCAGTTTTGAGCCCAATCAGCCCCAGCATTTT. Protein product: CASSFEPNQPQHF. Drawing the rest from reference TRBV28 and TRBJ1-5, the complete variable domain is DVKVTQSSRYLVKRTGEKVFLECVQDMDHENMFWYRQDPGLGLRLIYFSYDVKMKEKGDIPEGYSVSREKKERFSLILESASTNQTSMYLCASSFEPNQPQHFGDGTRLSIL.

The genes are TRBV29-1 and TRBJ1-1; D not resolved. Per the germline V gene, CDR1 is SQVTM and CDR2 is ANQGSEA. CDR3 length: 15 amino acids. With 6 bases removed from V and 0 bases from J, the gap between germline ends came to 17 bases. The DNA of the CDR3 is TGCAGCGTAGGCTCAGGTGACCCTATGAACACTGAAGCTTTCTTT. Its protein is CSVGSGDPMNTEAFF. Combining the CDR3 with reference TRBV29-1 and TRBJ1-1 gives the whole variable domain SAVISQKPSRDICQRGTSLTIQCQVDSQVTMMFWYRQQPGQSLTLIATANQGSEATYESGFVIDKFPISRPNLTFSTLTVSNMSPEDSSIYLCSVGSGDPMNTEAFFGQGTRLTVV.

This clone has a handful of counts. This chain links TRBV30 with TRBJ1-2; D may be TRBD1 (6 bases). Germline V gives CDR1 GTSNPN, CDR2 SVGIG (reference sequence). V lost 4 bases and J 4 bases, leaving 10 bases between the germline ends. This CDR3 is built from 12 residues. CDR3 coding DNA: TGTGCCTGGAACAGGGAAGGCTATGGCTACACCTTC. It encodes CAWNREGYGYTF.

This clone has just a few counts. The same CDR3 also results from other DNA sequences found in this sample. The chain links TRBV6-6 to TRBJ2-7; 8 bases match TRBD2. The length of the CDR3 is 12 residues. CDR1 is MNHNY and CDR2 is SVGAGI in the germline V gene (reference sequence). V dropped 6 bases and J dropped 4; count of bases not matched to a gene: 2. CDR3 sequence (DNA): TGTGCCAGCAGCCCGGGAGGGTACGAGCAGTACTTC. As protein: CASSPGGYEQYF.

This sequence joins TRBV7-2 and TRBJ1-1; TRBD1 might be the D (6 bases). Germline V gene data show CDR1 as SGHTA and CDR2 as FQGNSA. V dropped 4 bases and J dropped 10 bases, with 16 bases sitting between them. There are 13 residues in the CDR3. The CDR3 sequence: CASSSTYGGLAFF. The CDR3 bases are TGTGCCAGCAGCTCGACCTACGGGGGGCTAGCTTTCTTT. The full variable domain, in which reference TRBV7-2 and TRBJ1-1 provide the parts outside the CDR3, is GAGVSQSPSNKVTEKGKDVELRCDPISGHTALYWYRQSLGQGLEFLIYFQGNSAPDKSGLPSDRFSAERTGGSVSTLTIQRTQQEDSAVYLCASSSTYGGLAFFGQGTRLTVV.

This clone was seen a few times. V is TRBV6-1 and J is TRBJ2-7; D remains ambiguous. Per germline, CDR1 MNHNS and CDR2 SASEGT. V lost 4 bases and J lost 4, with 5 bases in between. This CDR3 is 11 amino acids long. This chain's CDR3 is CASSVVYEQYF. CDR3 nucleotide sequence: TGTGCCAGCAGTGTGGTGTACGAGCAGTACTTC.

This CDR3 reads CASSDRAGGKGSPLHF. The CDR3, as DNA: TGTGCCAGCAGTGATCGGGCAGGGGGGAAGGGATCACCCCTCCACTTT. The chain employs TRBV2 and TRBJ1-6; the match to TRBD1 covers 7 bases. Trimming at V came to 3 bases and at J to 10 bases, leaving 12 bases not matched to a gene. The CDR3 has 16 residues. The germline V gene has CDR1 SNHLY and CDR2 FYNNEI.

This clone came up a few times. Other DNA sequences in the same sample also yield this CDR3. The gene calls are TRBV30 and TRBJ1-3; D unresolved. CDR3 size: 12 residues. Germline V gives CDR1 GTSNPN, CDR2 SVGIG (reference sequence). Trimming removed 3 bases at V and 0 bases at J, with 3 bases between. The CDR3 DNA sequence: TGTGCCTGGAGGGGCTCTGGAAACACCATATATTTT. It specifies CAWRGSGNTIYF.

The chain is built from TRBV29-1 and TRBJ1-2; the D is unclear. CDR3 length equals 12 residues. Trimming stripped 3 bases from V and 2 bases from J, with 7 bases between. Germline lookup yields CDR1 SQVTM and CDR2 ANQGSEA. The CDR3 bases are TGCAGCGTTGAGAGGCCGAACTATGGCTACACCTTC. It codes for CSVERPNYGYTF.

This clone came up a few times. J is TRBJ2-4 and V is TRBV7-9; a possible D gene is TRBD2 (5 bases). The V end was cut by 4 bases, the J end by 8 bases, with 15 bases between. The CDR3 has 14 amino acids. CDR1 and CDR2 from the germline V gene are SEHNR and FQNEAQ (reference sequence). In DNA, the CDR3 is TGTGCCAGCAGCTCCCCGGCGGGCTCGGACATTCAGTACTTC. Translating gives CASSSPAGSDIQYF.

The chain joins TRBV7-9 to TRBJ2-7; no reliable D call. Germline assignment: CDR1 SEHNR and CDR2 FQNEAQ (reference sequence). V lost 5 bases, J lost 3 bases, and 20 bases lay in between. The CDR3 covers 16 residues. The CDR3 coding sequence is TGTGCCAGCAGCGCCTCGTTCTCTCGATGGGGCTACGAGCAGTACTTC. This translates into CASSASFSRWGYEQYF.

This clone was counted a few times. The chain employs TRBV7-2 and TRBJ2-6, with unresolved D. The V gene's germline CDR1 is SGHTA and CDR2 FQGNSA. Trimming left V 3 bases short and J 0 bases short, with 6 bases between. The CDR3 extends over 15 amino acids. Here the CDR3 reads CASSFTVSGANVLTF. Written as DNA, the CDR3 is TGTGCCAGCAGCTTTACAGTCTCTGGGGCCAACGTCCTGACTTTC.

This clone was detected a few times. The chain links TRBV4-2 to TRBJ1-6; D uncertain. The CDR3 is made up of 17 amino acids. Deletions cut 2 bases from V and 9 bases from J, with 20 bases between. Germline-derived CDR1 and CDR2 are LGHNA and YNFKEQ. The CDR3: CASSQNSAAGDGSPLHF. As DNA, the CDR3 is TGTGCCAGCAGCCAAAACTCCGCTGCTGGGGATGGTTCACCCCTCCACTTT.

The rearrangement links TRBV11-2 to TRBJ2-5, with D possibly matching TRBD2 (6 bases). The CDR3 extends over 13 amino acids. The V end lost 6 bases, the J end lost 2 bases, and 10 bases lay between the germline ends. CDR1 and CDR2 from the germline V gene are SGHAT and FQNNGV. CDR3 sequence (DNA): TGTGCCAGCAGACCGGAGGGTCAAGAGACCCAGTACTTC. This translates into CASRPEGQETQYF.